This TCR beta chain was found in a study of blood T cell repertoires in COVID-19. Study background: Sources were T cells, B-cell-depleted T cells, or PBMCs; the material itself was cDNA or gDNA.

The CDR3 has 14 residues. From germline, CDR1 is KGHSH and CDR2 LQKENI. Trimming left V 6 bases short and J 0 bases short, with 9 bases between. The protocol was immunoSEQ multiplex PCR, while the TCRdb copy is restricted to in-frame clones and leaves out a portion. This table holds roughly 120,000 clones, less than 85% found once. V gene TRBV18 combines with J gene TRBJ1-3, with D unclear. The TCR sequence derives from a woman aged 80 or over with acute or convalescent COVID-19. Input material: peripheral blood. The CDR3 region is CASSRTGSGNTIYF. The DNA of the CDR3 is TGTGCCAGCTCCCGGACTGGCTCTGGAAACACCATATATTTT. Together with reference TRBV18 and TRBJ1-3, the CDR3 gives the full variable domain: NAGVMQNPRHLVRRRGQEARLRCSPMKGHSHVYWYRQLPEEGLKFMVYLQKENIIDESGMPKERFSAEFPKEGPSILRIQQVVRGDSAAYFCASSRTGSGNTIYFGEGSWLTVV.